Each of the 8 T cell receptor beta chains below was sequenced from the same sample in a study of shared clonotypes between healthy human individuals. Profiling relied on immunoSEQ multiplex PCR, and the TCRdb table lists in-frame clones only, not all of them. The table shows approximately 2.4 million clones, with 90% to 96% occurring only once. Sequences were obtained from naive CD4+ T cells sorted from blood. The subset here: CD45RA+ positively selected. These receptors were obtained from a man aged 18 to 35 in good health.

J is TRBJ2-5 and V is TRBV6-6; D unclear. The CDR3 is 12 residues long. The V and J ends lost 6 bases and 5 bases respectively, with 10 bases between them. Germline V gene data show CDR1 as MNHNY and CDR2 as SVGAGI (reference sequence). As DNA, the CDR3 is TGTGCCAGCAGGTCGCTTGGGGAGACCCAGTACTTC. Translated: CASRSLGETQYF.

The V and J genes are TRBV5-8 and TRBJ2-5, with 10 bases that match TRBD2. This CDR3 region has 14 residues. Germline V gene sequence: CDR1 SGHTS, CDR2 YDEGEE. J lost 2 bases, V lost 4 bases, and 2 bases had no gene match. This CDR3 reads CASSRGLAQETQYF. The CDR3 DNA follows: TGTGCCAGCAGCAGGGGACTAGCGCAAGAGACCCAGTACTTC.

The chain employs TRBV19 and TRBJ1-1; D gene uncertain. This CDR3 spans 15 amino acids. Germline-derived CDR1 and CDR2 are LNHDA and SQIVND (reference sequence). V was shortened by 1 base and J by 3 bases, with 12 bases between the two germline ends. In DNA form, the CDR3 reads TGTGCCAGTAGTATAGTTGGGATCGGGGACACTGAAGCTTTCTTT. Protein product: CASSIVGIGDTEAFF.

This rearrangement joins TRBV28 to TRBJ2-5; no firm D call. Germline V lookup: CDR1 MDHEN, CDR2 SYDVKM. This CDR3 has 15 amino acids. V was clipped by 5 bases and J by 5 bases, with 18 bases between them. The DNA of the CDR3 is TGTGCCAGCAGTAAATTATCTGGGGTGGTGGAGACCCAGTACTTC. Translation: CASSKLSGVVETQYF.

J is TRBJ2-1 and V is TRBV2; TRBD2 agrees at 7 bases. The junction had 11 bases not matched to a gene; V was cut back by 6 bases and J by 6 bases. This CDR3 is built from 15 residues. CDR1 is SNHLY, CDR2 FYNNEI, per germline. In DNA, the CDR3 is TGTGCCAGCAGCTCCCAGCGGGGTGGTGGCAATGAGCAGTTCTTC. This encodes CASSSQRGGGNEQFF.

The chain recombines TRBV13 with TRBJ2-1, with unresolved D. Looked up from germline, CDR1 is PRHDT and CDR2 is FYEKMQ (reference sequence). V lost 5 bases to trimming and J lost 0 bases, with 11 bases between them. The CDR3 runs to 15 residues. This CDR3 is CASSPSKSSYNEQFF. In DNA, the CDR3 is TGTGCCAGCAGCCCCTCAAAGAGCTCCTACAATGAGCAGTTCTTC.

The CDR3 DNA is TGCAGCGTTGAGGCCAGGGCGAAAGCTAACTATGGCTACACCTTC. Encoded protein: CSVEARAKANYGYTF. The chain carries TRBV29-1 and TRBJ1-2; possibly TRBD1 for D (5 bases). Trimming took off 3 bases at V and 0 bases at J, with 14 bases between the two ends. CDR3 length: 15 amino acids. Germline V lookup: CDR1 SQVTM, CDR2 ANQGSEA.

Note on this clone: Other DNA sequences from this sample encode an identical CDR3 as well. This chain joins TRBV5-1 and TRBJ2-6; weak D call: TRBD2 (7 bases). This CDR3 is 16 amino acids long. CDR1 and CDR2 from the germline V gene are SGHRS and YFSETQ. Trimming stripped 4 bases from V and 1 base from J, with 12 bases between. Here the CDR3 DNA reads TGCGCCAGCAGCCTCGCGGGGGCATCTGGGGCCAACGTCCTGACTTTC. This gives the protein CASSLAGASGANVLTF.